This entry concerns a single T cell receptor (beta chain). Antigen specificity is unknown. All of the isolated RNA was reverse transcribed, so expressed TCRB transcripts were sequenced. Approximately 4 million reads on average were seen across naive, central memory and regulatory T cell samples. Clones were read by immunoSEQ multiplex PCR, and TCRdb kept only the in-frame ones, dropping some. This table holds more than 250,000 clones, 14% found once. The data originate from a study of beta chain features in type 1 diabetes. At the level of the study: Age, gender and cell yields were alike across patients and healthy donors.

CDR1 and CDR2 (germline): SGHDN, FVKESK. This CDR3 spans 14 amino acids. V lost 1 base to trimming and J lost 4 bases, with 11 bases between them. Findings of the study overall: TCRB CDR3 length was moderately but significantly reduced in all four CD4+ subsets of Type 1 diabetes patients.

The sequencing input was naive CD4+ T cells from blood. This TCR was sampled from a young man with type 1 diabetes. The rearrangement joins TRBV14 to TRBJ2-7, with D maybe TRBD2 (5 bases). Written as DNA, the CDR3 is TGTGCCAGCAGCCAAGGAGGAGGCGGTTACGAGCAGTACTTC. It yields the protein CASSQGGGGYEQYF.